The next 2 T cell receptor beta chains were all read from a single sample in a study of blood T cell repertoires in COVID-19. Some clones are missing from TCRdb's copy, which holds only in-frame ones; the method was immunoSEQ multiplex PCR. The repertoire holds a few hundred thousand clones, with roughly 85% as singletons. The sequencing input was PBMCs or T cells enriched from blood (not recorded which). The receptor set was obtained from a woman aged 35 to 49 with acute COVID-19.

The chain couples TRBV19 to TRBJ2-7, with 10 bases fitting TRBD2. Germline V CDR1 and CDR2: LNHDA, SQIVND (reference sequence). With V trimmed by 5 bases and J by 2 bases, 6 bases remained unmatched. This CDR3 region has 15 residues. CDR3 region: CASSFVAGGPYEQYF. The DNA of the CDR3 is TGTGCCAGTAGTTTCGTAGCGGGAGGCCCCTACGAGCAGTACTTC.

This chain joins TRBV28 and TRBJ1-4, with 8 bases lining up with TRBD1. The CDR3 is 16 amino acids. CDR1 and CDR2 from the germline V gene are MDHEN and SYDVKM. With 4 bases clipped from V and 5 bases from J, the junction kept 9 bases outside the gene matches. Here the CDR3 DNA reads TGTGCCAGCAGTTACCAACCAGGGGGCGGGAATGAAAAACTGTTTTTT. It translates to CASSYQPGGGNEKLFF.